Each of the 22 T cell receptor beta chains below was sequenced from the same sample in a study of glioma-infiltrating T cells after dendritic cell vaccination. Produced via immunoSEQ multiplex PCR; TCRdb's table is partial and in-frame only. The sample records over 55,000 clones, 80% to 85% being singletons. Sequencing was performed on blood, taken before dendritic cell vaccination. These receptor sequences come from a human donor with glioblastoma.

Worth noting for this clone: A far larger clone is a single base away, which makes a read error likely. The V call is TRBV5-4, the J call TRBJ1-4; perhaps TRBD1 as D (5 bases). The CDR3 extends over 18 amino acids. Trimming stripped 4 bases from V and 0 bases from J, with 19 bases between. The germline CDR1 and CDR2 sequences are SGHNT and YYREEE (reference sequence). CDR3 amino acids: CASSQEGLRRPTNEKLFF. The CDR3 bases are TGTGCCAGCAGCCAAGAGGGACTCCGACGCCCAACTAATGAAAAACTGTTTTTT. Complete variable domain (other parts from reference TRBV5-4 and TRBJ1-4): ETGVTQSPTHLIKTRGQQVTLRCSSQSGHNTVSWYQQALGQGPQFIFQYYREEENGRGNFPPRFSGLQFPNYSSELNVNALELDDSALYLCASSQEGLRRPTNEKLFFGSGTQLSVL.

This chain uses TRBV6-4 with TRBJ2-1; the D gene is possibly TRBD1 (6 bases). V was trimmed by 3 bases and J by 8 bases, leaving 14 bases between them. The CDR3 runs to 14 residues. Germline CDR1 MRHNA, CDR2 SNTAGT. The CDR3, as DNA: TGTGCCAGCAGTGAACAGGGCGATACCGATGAGCAGTTCTTC. Translating it yields CASSEQGDTDEQFF.

The chain carries TRBV28 and TRBJ2-7; a weak D match, TRBD1 (5 bases). This CDR3 is 11 amino acids long. V was cut by 11 bases and J by 3 bases, with 11 bases left in between. Germline V gives CDR1 MDHEN, CDR2 SYDVKM. The CDR3 region has the DNA TGTGCCTCCCTAGGGGACTACGAGCAGTACTTC. Protein: CASLGDYEQYF.

J is TRBJ1-2 and V is TRBV27; D remains unclear. Germline-derived CDR1 and CDR2 are MNHEY and SMNVEV (reference sequence). The CDR3 sequence is 13 residues long. Trimming shortened V by 8 bases and J by 3 bases, and 13 bases separated the two germline ends. The CDR3 DNA is TGTGCCAGCTCTCTGACACCACACTATGGCTACACCTTC. It codes for CASSLTPHYGYTF.

The chain carries TRBV11-2 and TRBJ1-1; possible D gene TRBD1, 6 bases. The CDR3 loop spans 14 amino acids. With 1 base removed from V and 1 base from J, the gap between germline ends came to 7 bases. Per the germline V gene, CDR1 is SGHAT and CDR2 is FQNNGV. CDR3 region: CASSLGQANTEAFF. The DNA for the CDR3 is TGTGCCAGCAGCTTAGGACAGGCGAACACTGAAGCTTTCTTT.

The V and J genes are TRBV6-5 and TRBJ2-7, with TRBD1 as a possible D gene (6 bases). This CDR3 contains 14 residues. CDR1 and CDR2 (germline): MNHEY, SVGAGI. Trimming removed 6 bases from V and 2 bases from J, with 14 bases in between. The CDR3 DNA sequence: TGTGCCAGCAGCCCAAAGACAGGCACCTACGAGCAGTACTTC. It specifies CASSPKTGTYEQYF.

This clone has a handful of counts. The rearrangement uses TRBV2 and TRBJ1-4, with 7 nucleotides matching TRBD1. V gave up 7 bases and J gave up 2 bases; unmatched junction bases: 7. Per the germline V gene, CDR1 is SNHLY and CDR2 is FYNNEI. This CDR3 spans 15 amino acids. The CDR3 region has the DNA TGTGCCAGCAAAGCCGGAGGGGGCACTAATGAAAAACTGTTTTTT. Its protein is CASKAGGGTNEKLFF.

Comment on this clone: The sample has other DNA sequences that encode this CDR3 too. J is TRBJ2-3 and V is TRBV5-1; D gene ambiguous. In germline, CDR1 is SGHRS, CDR2 YFSETQ. This CDR3 region has 14 residues. V lost 0 bases and J 3 bases, leaving 8 bases between the germline ends. The DNA for the CDR3 is TGCGCCAGCAGCTTGGGGCAGGCTACAGATACGCAGTATTTT. Its protein is CASSLGQATDTQYF.

This chain connects TRBV4-3 to TRBJ1-2; D may be TRBD1 (5 bases). From germline, CDR1 is LGHNA and CDR2 YSLEER. V lost 1 base and J lost 4, with 16 bases in between. CDR3 length: 16 residues. As DNA, the CDR3 is TGCGCCAGCAGCCAAGGCCCGACAGTTTCTTTCTATGGCTACACCTTC. This encodes CASSQGPTVSFYGYTF.

V and J are TRBV9 and TRBJ1-1; D gene ambiguous. Germline V gene lookup returns CDR1 SGDLS and CDR2 YYNGEE. The CDR3 is 14 residues long. With 0 bases removed from V and 6 bases from J, the gap between germline ends came to 12 bases. The CDR3 DNA is TGTGCCAGCAGCGTAGGGGGAGGAAGTGCTGAAGCTTTCTTT. It encodes CASSVGGGSAEAFF.

This clone was found once. J is TRBJ1-5 and V is TRBV6-6, with D perhaps TRBD1 (6 bases). Per the germline V gene, CDR1 is MNHNY and CDR2 is SVGAGI (reference sequence). The germline V and J ends were trimmed by 7 bases and 9 bases, with 19 bases remaining between them. The CDR3 is 14 residues long. This CDR3 is CASISGGGHGPQHF. The CDR3 DNA follows: TGTGCCAGCATCAGCGGGGGCGGCCATGGGCCCCAGCATTTT.

The chain couples TRBV6-5 to TRBJ1-6, with a tentative D call TRBD1 (6 bases). CDR1 is MNHEY, CDR2 SVGAGI, per germline. The CDR3 contains 13 residues. With 10 bases removed from V and 7 bases from J, the gap between germline ends came to 14 bases. CDR3 amino acids: CATQGPINSPLHF. CDR3 bases: TGTGCCACCCAGGGGCCGATCAATTCACCCCTCCACTTT.

The rearrangement joins TRBV7-2 to TRBJ2-7; D might be TRBD1 (5 bases). Trimming pared 2 bases from V and 4 bases from J, leaving 9 bases between. The germline V gene encodes CDR1 SGHTA and CDR2 FQGNSA. The CDR3 loop spans 13 amino acids. The CDR3 DNA reads as TGTGCCAGCAGCTTACAACAGGAATACGAGCAGTACTTC. This gives the protein CASSLQQEYEQYF. The whole variable domain, filled in from reference TRBV7-2 and TRBJ2-7, reads GAGVSQSPSNKVTEKGKDVELRCDPISGHTALYWYRQSLGQGLEFLIYFQGNSAPDKSGLPSDRFSAERTGGSVSTLTIQRTQQEDSAVYLCASSLQQEYEQYFGPGTRLTVT.

This clone was seen once. The V call is TRBV6-1, the J call TRBJ2-3; 9 bases are shared with TRBD1. CDR3 length: 14 amino acids. Germline CDR1 MNHNS, CDR2 SASEGT. V lost 3 bases and J lost 5; bases outside the gene matches: 3. In DNA form, the CDR3 reads TGTGCCAGCAGTGAGGGACAGGGAGGAGATACGCAGTATTTT. Translating it yields CASSEGQGGDTQYF.

The V gene is TRBV9, the J gene TRBJ2-2, with a tentative D call TRBD1 (5 bases). Looked up from germline, CDR1 is SGDLS and CDR2 is YYNGEE. Trimming cost V 5 bases and J 1 base, with 12 bases left between them. The length of the CDR3 is 15 residues. The CDR3 sequence: CASRATDLNTGELFF. The CDR3 bases are TGTGCCAGCAGGGCGACAGATTTGAACACCGGGGAGCTGTTTTTT.

This clone was recorded only once. The chain combines TRBV7-8 with TRBJ1-5; a weak D match, TRBD1 (5 bases). Germline assignment: CDR1 SGHVS and CDR2 FQNEAQ. CDR3 length equals 14 residues. V lost 5 bases and J lost 6, with 14 bases in between. Here the CDR3 reads CASSDRQLSQPQHF. In nucleotides, the CDR3 is TGTGCCAGCAGCGATCGACAGTTGAGTCAGCCCCAGCATTTT.

The chain is built from TRBV5-1 and TRBJ1-4; TRBD1 aligns across 12 bases. Trimming removed 0 bases from V and 8 bases from J; junction bases left unmatched: 2. The CDR3 spans 15 residues. Looked up from germline, CDR1 is SGHRS and CDR2 is YFSETQ. The CDR3 region is CASSLAGTGGEKLFF. CDR3 in DNA: TGCGCCAGCAGCTTGGCCGGGACAGGGGGCGAAAAACTGTTTTTT.

V and J are TRBV4-2 and TRBJ2-3; D possibly corresponds to TRBD2 (6 bases). Germline V lookup: CDR1 LGHNA, CDR2 YNFKEQ. V lost 2 bases and J 0 bases, leaving 12 bases between the germline ends. The CDR3 is 16 amino acids. CDR3 region: CASSQQMGLSTDTQYF. The CDR3 DNA is TGTGCCAGCAGCCAACAAATGGGACTCAGCACAGATACGCAGTATTTT.

The chain combines TRBV6-5 with TRBJ1-1; a possible D gene is TRBD1 (5 bases). The CDR3 runs to 12 residues. V was trimmed by 7 bases and J by 4 bases, leaving 10 bases between them. Looked up from germline, CDR1 is MNHEY and CDR2 is SVGAGI. The CDR3 nucleotides are TGTGCCAGCAAGGACGGGGGCACTGAAGCTTTCTTT. Amino acids: CASKDGGTEAFF.

The chain has TRBV5-6 and TRBJ1-2, with D hard to call. Between the trimmed V and J ends, which lost 4 bases and 9 bases, there was a span of 16 bases. Germline V lookup: CDR1 SGHDT, CDR2 YYEEEE. This CDR3 has 13 residues. The CDR3 loop is CASSHTIPPSYTF. CDR3 DNA: TGTGCCAGCAGCCACACAATCCCTCCGAGCTACACCTTC.

The chain links TRBV5-1 to TRBJ1-1; D is undetermined. From germline, CDR1 is SGHRS and CDR2 YFSETQ. V shed 4 bases and J shed 1 base, with 8 bases lying between them. The CDR3 sequence is 13 residues long. The CDR3: CASSLQTNTEAFF. The CDR3 nucleotides read TGCGCCAGCAGCCTACAGACGAACACTGAAGCTTTCTTT.

This clone has only a few counts. This chain links TRBV10-3 with TRBJ2-7; 10 bases map to TRBD1. Germline-derived CDR1 and CDR2 are ENHRY and SYGVKD. CDR3 size: 17 residues. Trimming at V came to 3 bases and at J to 3 bases, leaving 11 bases not matched to a gene. The CDR3 loop is CAISDGGIRDRGYEQYF. As DNA, the CDR3 is TGTGCCATCAGTGATGGAGGGATTAGGGACAGGGGCTACGAGCAGTACTTC.